Below are 26 T cell receptor beta chains sequenced from a single sample in a study of blood T cell repertoires in COVID-19. TCRdb keeps only in-frame clones here, not all; method: immunoSEQ multiplex PCR. The repertoire holds roughly 300,000 clones, with about nine tenths as singletons. Material for sequencing was peripheral blood. These TCRs come from a woman under 40 with COVID-19, enrolled during active disease.

The V call is TRBV7-2, the J call TRBJ2-1; tentatively, D is TRBD1 (5 bases). In germline, CDR1 is SGHTA, CDR2 FQGNSA. V lost 1 base, J lost 0 bases, and 10 bases lay in between. The CDR3 length is 16 residues. The CDR3 DNA reads TGTGCCAGCAGCTTAGGGGGCGGTGGCTCCTACAATGAGCAGTTCTTC. It is translated as CASSLGGGGSYNEQFF. The full variable domain, with the rest looked up from reference TRBV7-2 and TRBJ2-1, is GAGVSQSPSNKVTEKGKDVELRCDPISGHTALYWYRQSLGQGLEFLIYFQGNSAPDKSGLPSDRFSAERTGGSVSTLTIQRTQQEDSAVYLCASSLGGGGSYNEQFFGPGTRLTVL.

CDR3 coding DNA: TGTGCCAGTAGTTCAAAACCCGCGGGGGGCCACTATGGCTACACCTTC. Translated, it gives CASSSKPAGGHYGYTF. The V call is TRBV19, the J call TRBJ1-2; perhaps TRBD1 as D (6 bases). Trimming removed 5 bases at V and 3 bases at J, with 19 bases between. The CDR3 has 16 amino acids. CDR1 and CDR2 from the germline V gene are LNHDA and SQIVND (reference sequence).

This chain uses TRBV11-2 with TRBJ1-3, with D tentatively TRBD1 (6 bases). Trimming left V 0 bases short and J 0 bases short, with 6 bases between. Per the germline V gene, CDR1 is SGHAT and CDR2 is FQNNGV. This CDR3 contains 15 residues. Here the CDR3 DNA reads TGTGCCAGCAGCTTAGAGGGACACTCTGGAAACACCATATATTTT. It codes for CASSLEGHSGNTIYF.

The V and J genes are TRBV3-1 (or the pseudogene TRBV3-2) and TRBJ1-2; D is unclear. Germline CDR1 is LGHDT and CDR2 is YNNKEL (reference sequence). The CDR3 loop spans 15 amino acids. V lost 1 base and J lost 5, with 14 bases in between. CDR3 loop: CASSQVPSSEYGYTF. The DNA of the CDR3 is TGTGCCAGCAGCCAAGTCCCTTCTTCGGAGTATGGCTACACCTTC.

The chain recombines TRBV6-5 with TRBJ1-2; TRBD1 aligns across 9 bases. This CDR3 has 13 amino acids. Germline V gene lookup returns CDR1 MNHEY and CDR2 SVGAGI. The V gene end was trimmed by 6 bases and the J gene end by 4 bases; junction bases not matched to a gene: 3. The CDR3 region has the DNA TGTGCCAGCAGGCAGACAGGGGGCTATGGCTACACCTTC. Its protein product is CASRQTGGYGYTF.

The CDR3 protein is CASSGTGIYRTEAFF. The CDR3 bases are TGTGCCTCCTCCGGGACAGGGATCTATCGCACTGAAGCTTTCTTT. The rearrangement uses TRBV2 and TRBJ1-1, with 9 bases aligning to TRBD1. The V gene's germline CDR1 is SNHLY and CDR2 FYNNEI. J was trimmed by 4 bases and V by 11 bases; bases with no gene match: 14. CDR3 length: 15 residues.

This clone was seen more than once but under ten times. Here the CDR3 reads CASSHRTYIDGNTIYF. Written as DNA, the CDR3 is TGTGCCAGCAGCCATCGTACCTATATTGATGGAAACACCATATATTTT. This chain joins TRBV3-1 (or the pseudogene TRBV3-2) and TRBJ1-3, with D uncertain. Trimming took 3 bases from V and 3 from J, leaving 15 bases between them. CDR3 size: 16 residues. CDR1 and CDR2 (germline): LGHDT, YNNKEL (reference sequence).

The chain carries TRBV12-3 or TRBV12-4 and TRBJ1-1; D is uncertain. The CDR3 is 12 amino acids. Trimming pared 3 bases from V and 7 bases from J, leaving 9 bases between. Written as DNA, the CDR3 is TGTGCCAGCAGTTTTCCGGTTGGTGAAGCTTTCTTT. Amino acids: CASSFPVGEAFF.

The sample holds a few counts of this clone. The J gene is TRBJ1-4, the V gene TRBV2, with TRBD1 identical over 7 bases. The CDR3 has 12 residues. Germline V gives CDR1 SNHLY, CDR2 FYNNEI. The CDR3 nucleotides are TGTGCGACCGGGACAGCTAATGAAAAACTGTTTTTT. It yields the protein CATGTANEKLFF.

CDR3 DNA sequence: TGTGCCAGCCATTTGACTCCGAACACTGAAGCTTTCTTT. This encodes CASHLTPNTEAFF. J is TRBJ1-1 and V is TRBV6-5; D uncertain. Germline V gene sequence: CDR1 MNHEY, CDR2 SVGAGI. The CDR3 has 13 residues. V gave up 8 bases and J gave up 1 base, with 11 bases separating them.

The J gene is TRBJ1-6, the V gene TRBV7-9; 8 nucleotides agree with TRBD1. V was pared by 5 bases and J by 6 bases, with 15 bases of the junction left unmatched. The CDR3 covers 18 residues. CDR1 is SEHNR, CDR2 FQNEAQ, per germline (reference sequence). The CDR3 sequence is CASSTRSGTGGGNSPLHF. The CDR3 DNA follows: TGTGCCAGCAGCACCCGTTCCGGGACAGGAGGTGGTAATTCACCCCTCCACTTT.

The chain carries TRBV4-3 and TRBJ1-4; D perhaps matches TRBD1 (5 bases). CDR3 length: 15 residues. Germline lookup yields CDR1 LGHNA and CDR2 YSLEER. The germline V and J ends were trimmed by 0 bases and 7 bases, with 12 bases remaining between them. The CDR3: CASSQDGRGTEKLFF. The DNA for the CDR3 is TGCGCCAGCAGCCAAGATGGAAGGGGAACTGAAAAACTGTTTTTT.

The rearrangement uses TRBV2 and TRBJ2-1; 12 bases are a match to TRBD1. Germline V CDR1 and CDR2: SNHLY, FYNNEI. This CDR3 has 14 amino acids. Trimming at V came to 5 bases and at J to 9 bases, leaving 5 bases not matched to a gene. CDR3 DNA: TGTGCCAGCAGTTGGGGGACAGGGGGCGGTGAGCAGTTCTTC. The encoded protein is CASSWGTGGGEQFF.

This chain connects TRBV12-3 or TRBV12-4 to TRBJ1-5; no reliable D call. This CDR3 is built from 13 residues. The ends were cut back, 6 bases at V and 0 bases at J, with 6 bases in the middle. The CDR3 DNA follows: TGTGCCAGCAGACAACATAGCAATCAGCCCCAGCATTTT. It yields the protein CASRQHSNQPQHF.

Points on this clone: Because the CDR3's place on the DNA is in doubt, the DNA is left out and the CDR3 is given as listed by TCRdb. The chain joins TRBV21-1 to TRBJ1-1; TRBD1 is taken as the D call from the table, unchecked against the DNA. TRBV21-1 is a listed pseudogene. The length of the CDR3 is 14 amino acids, counting both ends. This chain's CDR3 is CASSKVGRGAEAFF.

The genes are TRBV6-6 and TRBJ1-6, with 7 bases aligning to TRBD1. The V gene's germline CDR1 is MNHNY and CDR2 SVGAGI (reference sequence). This CDR3 contains 14 residues. V was clipped by 5 bases and J by 9 bases; unmatched bases: 7. The CDR3 sequence is CASSVDRAGSPLHF. CDR3 nucleotide sequence: TGTGCCAGCAGTGTCGACAGGGCCGGTTCACCCCTCCACTTT.

This sequence joins TRBV24-1 and TRBJ2-1, with D possibly matching TRBD1 (5 bases). The CDR3 covers 13 residues. Trimming took 7 bases from V and 11 from J, leaving 17 bases between them. Germline CDR1 is KGHDR and CDR2 is SFDVKD. The CDR3 region has the DNA TGTGCCACCAGCTCCCAGGGCGAAAGAAAGCAGTTCTTC. It translates to CATSSQGERKQFF.

This clone has ten or more counts. The chain has TRBV19 and TRBJ1-5; 12 bases map to TRBD1. Germline V gives CDR1 LNHDA, CDR2 SQIVND (reference sequence). V lost 2 bases, J lost 7 bases, and 6 bases stayed unmatched. The CDR3 consists of 16 residues. The CDR3 is CASSILGQGARQPQHF. CDR3 bases: TGTGCCAGTAGTATATTGGGACAGGGGGCGAGGCAGCCCCAGCATTTT. Full variable domain (outside the CDR3, taken from reference TRBV19 and TRBJ1-5): DGGITQSPKYLFRKEGQNVTLSCEQNLNHDAMYWYRQDPGQGLRLIYYSQIVNDFQKGDIAEGYSVSREKKESFPLTVTSAQKNPTAFYLCASSILGQGARQPQHFGDGTRLSIL.

The chain couples TRBV12-3 or TRBV12-4 to TRBJ1-2, with 9 bases fitting TRBD1. The CDR3 runs 13 residues. Trimming removed 6 bases from V and 5 bases from J; junction bases left unmatched: 4. CDR3 nucleotides: TGTGCCAGCAGCTATGGGACAGGGTATGGCTACACCTTC. It codes for CASSYGTGYGYTF.

V gene TRBV11-2 combines with J gene TRBJ1-2, with 7 bases matching TRBD1. The trim removed 5 bases at V and 8 bases at J, leaving 11 bases unmatched. Germline CDR1 SGHAT, CDR2 FQNNGV. The CDR3 runs 14 residues. CDR3 sequence (DNA): TGTGCCAGCAGCAAGATACAGGGGCGAGAGGGCTACACCTTC. Its translation: CASSKIQGREGYTF.

The gene calls are TRBV6-2 or TRBV6-3 and TRBJ1-1; D not certain. The germline V gene has CDR1 MNHEY and CDR2 SVGEGT. Deletions cut 2 bases from V and 4 bases from J, with 11 bases between. This CDR3 comprises 14 residues. The CDR3 DNA reads TGTGCCAGCAGTTACAACCGTCTGGCCACTGAAGCTTTCTTT. Amino acids: CASSYNRLATEAFF.

As for this clone: Distinct nucleotide sequences in the sample also encode this CDR3. The rearrangement links TRBV28 to TRBJ1-2, with 11 bases lining up with TRBD1. With 1 base clipped from V and 8 bases from J, the junction kept 6 bases outside the gene matches. Germline-derived CDR1 and CDR2 are MDHEN and SYDVKM. The CDR3 has 15 residues. The CDR3 bases are TGTGCCAGCAGTTTATCCCCGGGACAGGGGGGAGGCTACACCTTC. It is translated as CASSLSPGQGGGYTF.

This chain joins TRBV7-8 and TRBJ1-4; D possibly corresponds to TRBD1 (5 bases). Germline V gives CDR1 SGHVS, CDR2 FQNEAQ. This CDR3 has 16 residues. The ends were cut back, 4 bases at V and 7 bases at J, with 19 bases in the middle. CDR3 sequence (DNA): TGTGCCAGCAGCTCCCCCATTTCGGGCGGGACTGAAAAACTGTTTTTT. Its protein product is CASSSPISGGTEKLFF.

The chain has TRBV6-6 and TRBJ1-2; 10 nucleotides match TRBD1. With V trimmed by 6 bases and J by 2 bases, 6 bases remained unmatched. This CDR3 is 15 amino acids long. Per the germline V gene, CDR1 is MNHNY and CDR2 is SVGAGI (reference sequence). CDR3 region: CASRTTTGGNYGYTF. CDR3 nucleotide sequence: TGTGCCAGCAGGACAACGACAGGGGGCAACTATGGCTACACCTTC.

As DNA, the CDR3 is TGTGCCAGCAGCTGGGGGTGGACAGTAACGATGAACACTGAAGCTTTCTTT. This sequence encodes CASSWGWTVTMNTEAFF. The chain couples TRBV5-6 to TRBJ1-1; D is possibly TRBD1 (6 bases). CDR3 size: 17 residues. Germline CDR1 is SGHDT and CDR2 is YYEEEE. Trimming cost V 3 bases and J 0 bases, with 18 bases left between them.

This rearrangement joins TRBV7-9 to TRBJ1-5, with 8 bases fitting TRBD1. This CDR3 is 14 amino acids long. After removal of 4 bases from V and 4 bases from J, the junction contained 3 bases not matched to a gene. Germline V lookup: CDR1 SEHNR, CDR2 FQNEAQ (reference sequence). CDR3 in amino acids: CASSSQGANQPQHF. The DNA of the CDR3 is TGTGCCAGCAGCTCGCAGGGGGCTAATCAGCCCCAGCATTTT.